Here is one T cell receptor beta chain with its context. Its antigen is unknown. This sample is drawn from a study of cytomegalovirus exposure and HLA in healthy donors. PCR amplification relied on 60 Vbeta primers (plus 13 Jbeta primers). In the original processing: Later analysis identified 65 million to 80 million unique TCR beta chains, about 10 million shared. Sequencing was performed with immunoSEQ multiplex PCR; in TCRdb, only in-frame clones are kept and a portion is missing. The D gene and trimming were derived from the DNA, and the V and J assignments and clone size from that table. Seen here are about 130,000 clones, under 85% observed once, and the top ten hold 1.5% to 2%. Germline V CDR1 and CDR2: MNHEY, SMNVEV (reference sequence). The V end was cut by 5 bases, the J end by 0 bases, with 11 bases between. CDR3 length: 14 amino acids. General study points: Apparent HLA restriction characterized most CMV-associated TCR beta chains in a later analysis.

The V gene is TRBV27, the J gene TRBJ2-7; D is unclear. Sequencing was performed on PBMCs. The receptor was derived from a boy between 10 and 17 years old in good health and CMV-seronegative. CDR3 DNA: TGTGCCAGCAGTCCCTATAGGAGCTCCTACGAGCAGTACTTC. Encoded protein: CASSPYRSSYEQYF.